One sample yielded the 10 T cell receptor beta chains listed below, sequenced in a study of early stage breast cancer tumors. Clones were read by immunoSEQ multiplex PCR, and TCRdb kept only the in-frame ones, dropping some. The table lists around 40,000 clones, about 78% of them singletons. Material for sequencing was blood. These receptors all come from a person aged 45-60 years with breast cancer.

The CDR3 region has the DNA TGTGCCAGTAGTCCAGGGGTTGGGGGGGCAGATACGCAGTATTTT. Its translation is CASSPGVGGADTQYF. The gene calls are TRBV19 and TRBJ2-3, with a possible D match to TRBD2 (7 bases). V was trimmed by 5 bases and J by 4 bases, leaving 16 bases between them. The CDR3 spans 15 residues. Germline V lookup: CDR1 LNHDA, CDR2 SQIVND (reference sequence). The full variable domain, with the rest looked up from reference TRBV19 and TRBJ2-3, is DGGITQSPKYLFRKEGQNVTLSCEQNLNHDAMYWYRQDPGQGLRLIYYSQIVNDFQKGDIAEGYSVSREKKESFPLTVTSAQKNPTAFYLCASSPGVGGADTQYFGPGTRLTVL.

The V gene is TRBV19, the J gene TRBJ2-7; TRBD2 matches at 12 bases. The CDR3 length is 15 residues. V lost 9 bases, J lost 1 base, and 7 bases stayed unmatched. Germline CDR1 and CDR2: LNHDA and SQIVND (reference sequence). CDR3 sequence (DNA): TGTGCCAGCACCTCACTAGCGGGGGGTTCCTACGAGCAGTACGTC. It yields the protein CASTSLAGGSYEQYV.

The chain carries TRBV7-3 and TRBJ2-2, with 7 bases aligning to TRBD2. This CDR3 region has 20 residues. The V and J ends lost 1 base and 2 bases, in that order; junction bases with no gene match: 16. Germline assignment: CDR1 SGHTA and CDR2 FQGTGA. The CDR3 DNA follows: TGTGCCAGCAGCTTAAGGGCGGGAGCTCCCCTCCCACTTAACACCGGGGAGCTGTTTTTT. The encoded protein is CASSLRAGAPLPLNTGELFF.

The rearrangement links TRBV6-1 to TRBJ1-5; 9 bases map to TRBD1. Germline trimming cut 2 bases from V and 0 bases from J; bases unmatched to any gene: 14. Per the germline V gene, CDR1 is MNHNS and CDR2 is SASEGT. This CDR3 is 20 amino acids long. CDR3 amino acids: CASSEKGTGIFFYSNQPQHF. The CDR3 DNA reads as TGTGCCAGCAGTGAAAAGGGGACAGGGATCTTTTTTTATAGCAATCAGCCCCAGCATTTT.

Concerning this clone: At one end, the junction sequence differs from germline, possibly due to a read error. V gene TRBV28 combines with J gene TRBJ2-4; maybe TRBD2 (7 bases). CDR1 is MDHEN and CDR2 is SYDVKM in the germline V gene. CDR3 size: 10 residues. CDR3 in amino acids: CASGGDRTAF. The CDR3 DNA reads TGTGCCAGTGGGGGGGACCGGACAGCCTTC.

This clone was picked up a small number of times. Other nucleotide sequences from this sample produce the same CDR3. CDR3 bases: TGCAGTGTGGGGACTAGCGGCGCAGATACGCAGTATTTT. Translating gives CSVGTSGADTQYF. V gene TRBV29-1 combines with J gene TRBJ2-3; TRBD2 matches at 11 bases. The CDR3 spans 13 residues. Germline V lookup: CDR1 SQVTM, CDR2 ANQGSEA.

The CDR3 DNA is TGCGCCAGCAGCCAAGATCCCCAACTAGCGGGAGGTTGGACCGGGGAGCTGTTTTTT. Encoded protein: CASSQDPQLAGGWTGELFF. The chain recombines TRBV4-1 with TRBJ2-2, with 12 bases that match TRBD2. V lost 0 bases to trimming and J lost 5 bases; unmatched junction nucleotides: 10. Germline CDR1 reads MGHRA; CDR2 reads YSYEKL. CDR3 length equals 19 residues.

J is TRBJ2-3 and V is TRBV9; 7 nucleotides agree with TRBD2. CDR1 and CDR2 from the germline V gene are SGDLS and YYNGEE. Trimming cost V 0 bases and J 2 bases; bases outside gene matches: 12. The CDR3 is 18 amino acids. The CDR3 DNA is TGTGCCAGCAGCGTAGATGGCGGAACTAGCGCCCTCACAGATACGCAGTATTTT. Its protein product is CASSVDGGTSALTDTQYF. Full variable domain (remainder filled in from reference TRBV9 and TRBJ2-3): DSGVTQTPKHLITATGQRVTLRCSPRSGDLSVYWYQQSLDQGLQFLIQYYNGEERAKGNILERFSAQQFPDLHSELNLSSLELGDSALYFCASSVDGGTSALTDTQYFGPGTRLTVL.

The chain links TRBV14 to TRBJ2-7; 8 bases fit TRBD1. The CDR3 runs to 12 residues. Germline V gene data show CDR1 as SGHDN and CDR2 as FVKESK. Trimming at V came to 10 bases and at J to 3 bases, leaving 5 bases not matched to a gene. CDR3 DNA: TGTGCCACCAGGGGGCATTTCTACGAGCAGTACGTC. Translated, it gives CATRGHFYEQYV.

The chain recombines TRBV5-4 with TRBJ1-2, with TRBD1 identical over 12 bases. Looked up from germline, CDR1 is SGHNT and CDR2 is YYREEE (reference sequence). This CDR3 region has 17 residues. J lost 6 bases, V lost 0 bases, and 9 bases had no gene match. This chain's CDR3 is CASSLGVAGTGGDGYTF. CDR3 sequence (DNA): TGTGCCAGCAGCTTGGGGGTAGCCGGGACAGGGGGCGATGGCTACACCTTC. The whole variable domain, remainder taken from reference TRBV5-4 and TRBJ1-2, is ETGVTQSPTHLIKTRGQQVTLRCSSQSGHNTVSWYQQALGQGPQFIFQYYREEENGRGNFPPRFSGLQFPNYSSELNVNALELDDSALYLCASSLGVAGTGGDGYTFGSGTRLTVV.